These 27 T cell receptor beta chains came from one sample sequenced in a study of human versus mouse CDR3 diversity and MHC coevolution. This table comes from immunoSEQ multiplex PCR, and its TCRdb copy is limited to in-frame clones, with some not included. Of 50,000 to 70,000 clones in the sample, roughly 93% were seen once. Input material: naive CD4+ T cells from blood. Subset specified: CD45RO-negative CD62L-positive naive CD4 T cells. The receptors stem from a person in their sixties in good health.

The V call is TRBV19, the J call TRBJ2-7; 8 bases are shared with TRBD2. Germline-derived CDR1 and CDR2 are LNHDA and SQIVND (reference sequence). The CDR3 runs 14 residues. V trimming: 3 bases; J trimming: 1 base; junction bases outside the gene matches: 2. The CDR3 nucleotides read TGTGCCAGTAGTATTCGGGAGGGGTCCTACGAGCAGTACTTC. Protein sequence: CASSIREGSYEQYF.

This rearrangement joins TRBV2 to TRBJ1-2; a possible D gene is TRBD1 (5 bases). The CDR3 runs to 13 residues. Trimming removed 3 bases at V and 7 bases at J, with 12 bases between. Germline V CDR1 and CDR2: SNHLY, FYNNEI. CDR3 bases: TGTGCCAGCAGTGAGATTCAGGGCTCTGGCTACACCTTC. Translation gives CASSEIQGSGYTF. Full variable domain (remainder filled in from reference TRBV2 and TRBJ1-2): EPEVTQTPSHQVTQMGQEVILRCVPISNHLYFYWYRQILGQKVEFLVSFYNNEISEKSEIFDDQFSVERPDGSNFTLKIRSTKLEDSAMYFCASSEIQGSGYTFGSGTRLTVV.

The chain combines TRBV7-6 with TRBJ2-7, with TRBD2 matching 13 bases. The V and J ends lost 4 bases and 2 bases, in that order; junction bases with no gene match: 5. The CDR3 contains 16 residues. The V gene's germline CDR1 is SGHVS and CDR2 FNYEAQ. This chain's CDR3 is CASSSGTSGKTYEQYF. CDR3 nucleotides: TGTGCCAGCAGCTCGGGGACTAGCGGGAAGACCTACGAGCAGTACTTC.

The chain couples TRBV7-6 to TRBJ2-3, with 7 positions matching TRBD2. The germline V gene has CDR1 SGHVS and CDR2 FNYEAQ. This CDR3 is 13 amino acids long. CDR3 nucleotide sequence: TGTGTTGAGAAGCGGGGCCGGGTGGATACGCAGTATTTT. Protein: CVEKRGRVDTQYF. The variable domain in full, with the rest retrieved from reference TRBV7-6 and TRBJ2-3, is GAGVSQSPRYKVTKRGQDVALRCDPISGHVSLYWYRQALGQGPEFLTYFNYEAQQDKSGLPNDRFSAERPEGSISTLTIQRTEQRDSAMYRCVEKRGRVDTQYFGPGTRLTVL.

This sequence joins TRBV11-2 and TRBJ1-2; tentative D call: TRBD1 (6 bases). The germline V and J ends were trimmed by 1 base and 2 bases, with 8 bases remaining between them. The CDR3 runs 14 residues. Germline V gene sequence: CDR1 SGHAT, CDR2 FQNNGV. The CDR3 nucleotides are TGTGCCAGCAGCTTAGTTCAGGGGAACTATGGCTACACCTTC. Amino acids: CASSLVQGNYGYTF.

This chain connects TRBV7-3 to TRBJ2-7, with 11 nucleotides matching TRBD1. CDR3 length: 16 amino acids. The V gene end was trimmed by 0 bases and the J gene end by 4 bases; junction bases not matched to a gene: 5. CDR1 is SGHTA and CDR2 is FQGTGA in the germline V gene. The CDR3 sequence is CASSLTGGQGGYEQYF. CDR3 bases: TGTGCCAGCAGCTTAACTGGGGGACAGGGGGGATACGAGCAGTACTTC.

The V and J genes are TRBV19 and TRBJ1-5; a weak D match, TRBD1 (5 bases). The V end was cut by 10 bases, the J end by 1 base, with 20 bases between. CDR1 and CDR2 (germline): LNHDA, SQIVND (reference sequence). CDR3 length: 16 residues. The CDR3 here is CATRRDPGGSNQPQHF. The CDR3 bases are TGTGCCACCCGGCGGGATCCGGGGGGAAGCAATCAGCCCCAGCATTTT.

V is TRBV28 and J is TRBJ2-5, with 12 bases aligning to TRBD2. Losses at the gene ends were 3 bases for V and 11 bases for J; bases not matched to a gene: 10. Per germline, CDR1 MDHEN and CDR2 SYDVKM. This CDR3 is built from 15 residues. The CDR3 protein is CASSFLAGGPGEQYF. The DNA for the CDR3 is TGTGCCAGCAGTTTCCTAGCGGGAGGGCCGGGGGAGCAGTACTTC.

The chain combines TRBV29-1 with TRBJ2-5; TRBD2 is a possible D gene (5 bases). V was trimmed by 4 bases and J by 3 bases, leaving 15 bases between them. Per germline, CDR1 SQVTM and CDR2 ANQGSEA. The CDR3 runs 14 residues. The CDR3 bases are TGCAGCGTTGGAGGGTTGGGTTCTAAAGAGACCCAGTACTTC. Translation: CSVGGLGSKETQYF. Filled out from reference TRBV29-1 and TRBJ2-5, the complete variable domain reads SAVISQKPSRDICQRGTSLTIQCQVDSQVTMMFWYRQQPGQSLTLIATANQGSEATYESGFVIDKFPISRPNLTFSTLTVSNMSPEDSSIYLCSVGGLGSKETQYFGPGTRLLVL.

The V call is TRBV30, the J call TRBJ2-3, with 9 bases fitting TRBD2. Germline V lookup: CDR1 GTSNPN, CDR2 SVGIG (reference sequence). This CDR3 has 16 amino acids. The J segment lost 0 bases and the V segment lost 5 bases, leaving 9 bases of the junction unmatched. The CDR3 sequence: CAWSSRAGGSTDTQYF. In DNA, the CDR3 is TGTGCCTGGTCCTCCCGGGCGGGAGGGAGCACAGATACGCAGTATTTT.

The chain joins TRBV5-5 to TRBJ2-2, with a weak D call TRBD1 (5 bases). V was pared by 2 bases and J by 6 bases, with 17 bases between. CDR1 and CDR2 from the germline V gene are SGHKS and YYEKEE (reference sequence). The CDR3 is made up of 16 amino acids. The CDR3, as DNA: TGTGCCAGCAGCTTCTTTGGGCAGGGTGGAGCCGGGGAGCTGTTTTTT. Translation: CASSFFGQGGAGELFF.

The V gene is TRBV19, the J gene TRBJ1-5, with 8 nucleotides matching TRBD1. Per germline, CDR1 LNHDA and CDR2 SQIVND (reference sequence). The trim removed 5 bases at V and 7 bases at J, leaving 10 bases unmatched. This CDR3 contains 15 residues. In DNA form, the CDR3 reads TGTGCCAGTAGTCCCGAAAACGCAGGGGGCCAGCCCCAGCATTTT. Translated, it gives CASSPENAGGQPQHF.

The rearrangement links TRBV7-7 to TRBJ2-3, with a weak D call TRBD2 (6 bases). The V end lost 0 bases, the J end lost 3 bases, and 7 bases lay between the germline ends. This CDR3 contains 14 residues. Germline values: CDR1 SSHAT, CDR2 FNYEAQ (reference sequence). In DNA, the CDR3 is TGTGCCAGCAGCTTAGCCGGAGGGACAGATACGCAGTATTTT. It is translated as CASSLAGGTDTQYF.

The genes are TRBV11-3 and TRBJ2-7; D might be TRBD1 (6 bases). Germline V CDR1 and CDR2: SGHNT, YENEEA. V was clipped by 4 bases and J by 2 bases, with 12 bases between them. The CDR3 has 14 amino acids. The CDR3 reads CASSSSQGPYEQYF. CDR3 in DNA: TGTGCCAGCAGCTCGAGCCAGGGGCCCTACGAGCAGTACTTC.

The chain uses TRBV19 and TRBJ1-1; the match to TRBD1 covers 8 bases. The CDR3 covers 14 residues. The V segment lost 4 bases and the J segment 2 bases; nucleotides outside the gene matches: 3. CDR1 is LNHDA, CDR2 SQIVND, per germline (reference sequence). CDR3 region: CASSTTGDNTEAFF. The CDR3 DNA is TGTGCCAGTAGTACGACAGGGGATAACACTGAAGCTTTCTTT.

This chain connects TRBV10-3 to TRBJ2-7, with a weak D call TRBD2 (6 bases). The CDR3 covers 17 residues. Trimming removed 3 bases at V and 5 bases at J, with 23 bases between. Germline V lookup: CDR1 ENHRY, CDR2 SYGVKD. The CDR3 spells CAISEQRGSAGNNEQYF. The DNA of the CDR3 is TGTGCCATCAGTGAACAGAGGGGTAGTGCGGGGAACAACGAGCAGTACTTC.

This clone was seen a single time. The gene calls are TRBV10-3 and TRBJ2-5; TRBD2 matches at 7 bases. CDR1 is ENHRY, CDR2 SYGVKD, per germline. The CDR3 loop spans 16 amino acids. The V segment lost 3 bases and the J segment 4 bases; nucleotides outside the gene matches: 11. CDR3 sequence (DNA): TGTGCCATCAGTGACCCCCCGGGGAGGGGCGCAGAGACCCAGTACTTC. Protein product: CAISDPPGRGAETQYF.

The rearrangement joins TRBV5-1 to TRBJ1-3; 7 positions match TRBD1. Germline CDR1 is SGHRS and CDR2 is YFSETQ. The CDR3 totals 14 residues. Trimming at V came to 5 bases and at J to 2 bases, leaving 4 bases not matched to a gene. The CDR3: CASRLQGAGNTIYF. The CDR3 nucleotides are TGCGCCAGCAGACTTCAGGGGGCTGGAAACACCATATATTTT.

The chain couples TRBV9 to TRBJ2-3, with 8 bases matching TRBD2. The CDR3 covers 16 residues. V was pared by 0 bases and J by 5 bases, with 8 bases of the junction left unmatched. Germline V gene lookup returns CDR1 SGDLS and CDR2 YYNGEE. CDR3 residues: CASSVAGRASQDTQYF. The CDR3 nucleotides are TGTGCCAGCAGCGTAGCCGGGAGGGCGTCGCAAGATACGCAGTATTTT.

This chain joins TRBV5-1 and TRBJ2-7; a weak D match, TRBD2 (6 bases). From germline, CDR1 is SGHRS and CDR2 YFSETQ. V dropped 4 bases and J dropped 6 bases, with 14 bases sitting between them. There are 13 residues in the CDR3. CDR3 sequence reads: CASSLIPGVEQYF. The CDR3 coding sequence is TGCGCCAGCAGCCTCATCCCGGGGGTCGAGCAGTACTTC.

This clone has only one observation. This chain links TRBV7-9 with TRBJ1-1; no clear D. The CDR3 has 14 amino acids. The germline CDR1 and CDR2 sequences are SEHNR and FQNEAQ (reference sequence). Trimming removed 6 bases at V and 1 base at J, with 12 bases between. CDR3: CASRPDGENTEAFF. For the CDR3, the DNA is TGTGCCAGCAGACCGGACGGGGAGAACACTGAAGCTTTCTTT. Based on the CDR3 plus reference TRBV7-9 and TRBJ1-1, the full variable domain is DTGVSQNPRHKITKRGQNVTFRCDPISEHNRLYWYRQTLGQGPEFLTYFQNEAQLEKSRLLSDRFSAERPKGSFSTLEIQRTEQGDSAMYLCASRPDGENTEAFFGQGTRLTVV.

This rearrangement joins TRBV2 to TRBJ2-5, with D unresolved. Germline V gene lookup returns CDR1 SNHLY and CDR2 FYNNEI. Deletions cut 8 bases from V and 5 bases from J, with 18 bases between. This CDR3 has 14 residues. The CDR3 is CASRPRTMEETQYF. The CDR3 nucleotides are TGTGCCAGCCGACCTAGAACGATGGAGGAGACCCAGTACTTC.

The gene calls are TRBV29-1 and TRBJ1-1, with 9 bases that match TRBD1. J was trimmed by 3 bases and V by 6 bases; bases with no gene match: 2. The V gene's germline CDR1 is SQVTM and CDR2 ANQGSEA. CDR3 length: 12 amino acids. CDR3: CSVGQGYTEAFF. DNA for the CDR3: TGCAGCGTAGGACAGGGGTACACTGAAGCTTTCTTT. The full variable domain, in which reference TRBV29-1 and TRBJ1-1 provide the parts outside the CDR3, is SAVISQKPSRDICQRGTSLTIQCQVDSQVTMMFWYRQQPGQSLTLIATANQGSEATYESGFVIDKFPISRPNLTFSTLTVSNMSPEDSSIYLCSVGQGYTEAFFGQGTRLTVV.

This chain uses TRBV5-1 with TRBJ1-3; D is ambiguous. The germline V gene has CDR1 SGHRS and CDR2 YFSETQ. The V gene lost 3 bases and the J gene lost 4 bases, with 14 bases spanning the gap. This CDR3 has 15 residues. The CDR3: CASSSRTGGGNTIYF. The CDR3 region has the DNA TGCGCCAGCAGCTCGAGGACCGGCGGGGGAAACACCATATATTTT.

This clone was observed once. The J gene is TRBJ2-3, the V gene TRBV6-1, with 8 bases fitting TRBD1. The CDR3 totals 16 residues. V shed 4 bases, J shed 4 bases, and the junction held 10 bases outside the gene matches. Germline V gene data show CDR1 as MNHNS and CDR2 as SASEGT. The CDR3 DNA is TGTGCCAGCAGTGCCGGGGCAGGGGGCTTTGCAGATACGCAGTATTTT. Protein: CASSAGAGGFADTQYF.

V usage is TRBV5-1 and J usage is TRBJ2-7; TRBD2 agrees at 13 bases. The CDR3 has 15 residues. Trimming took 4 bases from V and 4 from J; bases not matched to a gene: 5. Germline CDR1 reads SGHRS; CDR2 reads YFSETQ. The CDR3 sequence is CASSRGTSGEYEQYF. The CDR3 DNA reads TGCGCCAGCAGCAGAGGGACTAGCGGGGAGTACGAGCAGTACTTC.

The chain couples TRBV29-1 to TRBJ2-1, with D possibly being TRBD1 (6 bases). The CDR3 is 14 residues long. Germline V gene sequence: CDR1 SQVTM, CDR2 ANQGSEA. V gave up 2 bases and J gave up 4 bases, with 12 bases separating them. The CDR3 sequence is CSVERDRSYNEQFF. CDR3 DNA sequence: TGCAGCGTTGAACGTGACAGGAGTTACAATGAGCAGTTCTTC.